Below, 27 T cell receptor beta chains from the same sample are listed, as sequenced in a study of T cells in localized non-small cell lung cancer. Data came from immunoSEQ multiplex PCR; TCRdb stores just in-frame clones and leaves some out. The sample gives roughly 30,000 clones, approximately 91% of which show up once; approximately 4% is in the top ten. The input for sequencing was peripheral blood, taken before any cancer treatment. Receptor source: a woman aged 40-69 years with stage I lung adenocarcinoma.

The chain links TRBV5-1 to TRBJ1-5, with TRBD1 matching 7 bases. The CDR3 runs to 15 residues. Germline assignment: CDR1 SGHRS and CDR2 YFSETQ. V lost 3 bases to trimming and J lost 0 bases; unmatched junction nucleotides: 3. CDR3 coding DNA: TGCGCCAGCAGCTCAACAGGGGATAGCAATCAGCCCCAGCATTTT. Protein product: CASSSTGDSNQPQHF.

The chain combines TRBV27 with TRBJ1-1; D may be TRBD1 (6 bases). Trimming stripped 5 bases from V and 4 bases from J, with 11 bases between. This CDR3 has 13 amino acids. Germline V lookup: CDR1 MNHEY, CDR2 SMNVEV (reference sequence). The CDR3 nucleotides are TGTGCCAGCAGTCACAGGGATGTCACTGAAGCTTTCTTT. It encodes CASSHRDVTEAFF.

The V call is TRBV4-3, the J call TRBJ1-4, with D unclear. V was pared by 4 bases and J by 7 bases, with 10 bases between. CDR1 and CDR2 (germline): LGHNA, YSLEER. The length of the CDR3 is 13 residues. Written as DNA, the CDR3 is TGCGCCAGCAGCCTAGGGATATCTGAAAAACTGTTTTTT. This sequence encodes CASSLGISEKLFF.

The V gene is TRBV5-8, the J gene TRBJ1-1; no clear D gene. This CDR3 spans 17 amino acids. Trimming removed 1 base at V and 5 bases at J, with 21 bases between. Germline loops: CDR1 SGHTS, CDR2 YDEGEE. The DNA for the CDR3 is TGTGCCAGCAGCTTGCGTTGGTCTTCGCGGGCGGGAACTGAAGCTTTCTTT. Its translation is CASSLRWSSRAGTEAFF.

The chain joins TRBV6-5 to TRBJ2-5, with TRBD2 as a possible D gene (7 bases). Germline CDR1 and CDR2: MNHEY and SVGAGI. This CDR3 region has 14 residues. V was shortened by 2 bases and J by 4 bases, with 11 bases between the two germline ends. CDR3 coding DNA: TGTGCCAGCAGTTACCGGGGGGCAGGAGAGACCCAGTACTTC. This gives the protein CASSYRGAGETQYF.

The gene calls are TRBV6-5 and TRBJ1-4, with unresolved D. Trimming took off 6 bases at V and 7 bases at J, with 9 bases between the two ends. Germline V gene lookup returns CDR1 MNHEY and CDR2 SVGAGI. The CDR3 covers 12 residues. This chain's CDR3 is CASSPPGEKLFF. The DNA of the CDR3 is TGTGCCAGCAGCCCCCCCGGTGAAAAACTGTTTTTT.

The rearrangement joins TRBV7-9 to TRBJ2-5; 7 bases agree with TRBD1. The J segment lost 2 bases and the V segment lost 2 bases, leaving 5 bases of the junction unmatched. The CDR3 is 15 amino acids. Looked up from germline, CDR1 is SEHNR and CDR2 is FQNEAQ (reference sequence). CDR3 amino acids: CASSLLSGGQETQYF. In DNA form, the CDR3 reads TGTGCCAGCAGCTTACTGTCAGGGGGTCAAGAGACCCAGTACTTC.

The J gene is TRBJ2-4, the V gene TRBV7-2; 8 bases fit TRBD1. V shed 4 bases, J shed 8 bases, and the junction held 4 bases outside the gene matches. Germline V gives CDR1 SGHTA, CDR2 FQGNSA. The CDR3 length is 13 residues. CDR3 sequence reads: CASSSYRGDIQYF. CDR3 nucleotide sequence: TGTGCCAGCAGCTCCTACAGGGGGGACATTCAGTACTTC.

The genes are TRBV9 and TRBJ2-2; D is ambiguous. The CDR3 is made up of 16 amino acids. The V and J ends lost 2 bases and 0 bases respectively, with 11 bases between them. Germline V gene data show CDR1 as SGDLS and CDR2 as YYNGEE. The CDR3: CASSVLSPANTGELFF. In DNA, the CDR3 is TGTGCCAGCAGCGTTTTGTCTCCCGCGAACACCGGGGAGCTGTTTTTT.

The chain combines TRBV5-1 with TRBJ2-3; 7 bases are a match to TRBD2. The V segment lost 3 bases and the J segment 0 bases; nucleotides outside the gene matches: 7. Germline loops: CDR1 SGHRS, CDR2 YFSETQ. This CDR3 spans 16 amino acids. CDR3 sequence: CASSSTSHASTDTQYF. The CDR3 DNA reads TGCGCCAGCAGCTCGACTAGCCATGCTAGCACAGATACGCAGTATTTT.

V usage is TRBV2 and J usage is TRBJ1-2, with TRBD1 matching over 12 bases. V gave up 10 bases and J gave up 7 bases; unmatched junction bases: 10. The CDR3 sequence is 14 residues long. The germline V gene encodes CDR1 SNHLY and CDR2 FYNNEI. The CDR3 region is CATYSGQGAGGYTF. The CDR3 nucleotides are TGTGCCACGTACTCGGGACAGGGGGCTGGTGGCTACACCTTC.

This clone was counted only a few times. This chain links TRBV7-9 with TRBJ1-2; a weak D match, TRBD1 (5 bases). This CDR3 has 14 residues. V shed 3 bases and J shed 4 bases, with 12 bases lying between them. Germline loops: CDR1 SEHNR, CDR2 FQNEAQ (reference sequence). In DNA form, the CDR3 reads TGTGCCAGCAGCTTTAACCCAGGGACCTATGGCTACACCTTC. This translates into CASSFNPGTYGYTF. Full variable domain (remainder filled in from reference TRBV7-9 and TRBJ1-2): DTGVSQNPRHKITKRGQNVTFRCDPISEHNRLYWYRQTLGQGPEFLTYFQNEAQLEKSRLLSDRFSAERPKGSFSTLEIQRTEQGDSAMYLCASSFNPGTYGYTFGSGTRLTVV.

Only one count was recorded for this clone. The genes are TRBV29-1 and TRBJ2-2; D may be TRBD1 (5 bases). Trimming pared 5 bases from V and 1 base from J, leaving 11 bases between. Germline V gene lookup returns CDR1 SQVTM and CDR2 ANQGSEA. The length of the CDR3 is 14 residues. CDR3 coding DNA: TGCAGCGTTCACGACAGCCTGAACACCGGGGAGCTGTTTTTT. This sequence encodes CSVHDSLNTGELFF.

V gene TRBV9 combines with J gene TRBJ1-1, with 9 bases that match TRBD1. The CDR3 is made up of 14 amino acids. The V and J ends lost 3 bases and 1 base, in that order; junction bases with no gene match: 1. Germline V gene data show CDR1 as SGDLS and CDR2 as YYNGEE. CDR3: CASSAGQGNTEAFF. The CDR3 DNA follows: TGTGCCAGCAGCGCGGGACAGGGGAACACTGAAGCTTTCTTT.

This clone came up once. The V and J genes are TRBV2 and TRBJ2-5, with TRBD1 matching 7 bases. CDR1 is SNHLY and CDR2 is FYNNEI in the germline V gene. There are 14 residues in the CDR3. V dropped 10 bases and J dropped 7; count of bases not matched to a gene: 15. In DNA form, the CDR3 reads TGTGCCAACTCACAGGGGTCGCCTATTCGGACCCAGTACTTC. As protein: CANSQGSPIRTQYF.

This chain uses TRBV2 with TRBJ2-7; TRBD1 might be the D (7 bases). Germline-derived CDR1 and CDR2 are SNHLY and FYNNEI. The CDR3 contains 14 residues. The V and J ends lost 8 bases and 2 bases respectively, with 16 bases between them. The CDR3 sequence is CASQGAGGTYEQYF. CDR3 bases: TGTGCCAGCCAAGGGGCAGGGGGGACCTACGAGCAGTACTTC.

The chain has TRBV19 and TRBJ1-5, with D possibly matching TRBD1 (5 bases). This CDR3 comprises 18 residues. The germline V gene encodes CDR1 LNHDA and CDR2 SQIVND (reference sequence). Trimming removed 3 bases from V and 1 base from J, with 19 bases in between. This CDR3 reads CASSIRWAGMVSNQPQHF. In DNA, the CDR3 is TGTGCCAGTAGTATCAGGTGGGCAGGGATGGTCAGCAATCAGCCCCAGCATTTT.

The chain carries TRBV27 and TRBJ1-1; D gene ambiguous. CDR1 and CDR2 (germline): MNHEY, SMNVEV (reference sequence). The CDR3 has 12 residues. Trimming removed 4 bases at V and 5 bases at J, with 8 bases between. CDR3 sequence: CASSSRWTEAFF. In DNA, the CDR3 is TGTGCCAGCAGTTCGAGGTGGACTGAAGCTTTCTTT.

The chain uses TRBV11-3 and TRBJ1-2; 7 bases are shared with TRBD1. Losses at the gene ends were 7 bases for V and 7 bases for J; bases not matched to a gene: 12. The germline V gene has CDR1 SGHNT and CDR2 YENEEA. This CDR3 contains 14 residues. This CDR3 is CASTPPTGTVGYTF. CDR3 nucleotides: TGTGCCAGCACCCCTCCCACCGGGACAGTTGGCTACACCTTC.

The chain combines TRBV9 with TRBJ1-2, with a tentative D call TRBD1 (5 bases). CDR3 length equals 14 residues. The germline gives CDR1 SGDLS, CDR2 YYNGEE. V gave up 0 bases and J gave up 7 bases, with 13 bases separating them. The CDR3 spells CASSVVGTHGGYTF. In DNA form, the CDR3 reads TGTGCCAGCAGCGTAGTTGGGACCCATGGTGGCTACACCTTC.

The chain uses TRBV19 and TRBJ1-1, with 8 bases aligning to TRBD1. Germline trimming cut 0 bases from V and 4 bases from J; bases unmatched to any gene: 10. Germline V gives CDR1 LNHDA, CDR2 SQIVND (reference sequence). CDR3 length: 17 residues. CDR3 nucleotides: TGTGCCAGTAGTATAGATCGGACAGGGAGGATCCCCACTGAAGCTTTCTTT. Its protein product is CASSIDRTGRIPTEAFF.

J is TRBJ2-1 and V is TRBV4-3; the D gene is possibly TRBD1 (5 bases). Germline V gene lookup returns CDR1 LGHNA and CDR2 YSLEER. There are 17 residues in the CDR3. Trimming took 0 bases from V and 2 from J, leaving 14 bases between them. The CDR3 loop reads CASSQEDLTVAYNEQFF. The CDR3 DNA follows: TGCGCCAGCAGCCAAGAGGATCTGACAGTGGCCTACAATGAGCAGTTCTTC.

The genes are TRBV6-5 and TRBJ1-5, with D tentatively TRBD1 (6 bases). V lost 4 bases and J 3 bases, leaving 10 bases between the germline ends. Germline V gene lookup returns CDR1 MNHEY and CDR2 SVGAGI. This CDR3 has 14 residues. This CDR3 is CASSLDRSNQPQHF. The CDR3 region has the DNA TGTGCCAGCAGTTTAGACAGGTCCAATCAGCCCCAGCATTTT.

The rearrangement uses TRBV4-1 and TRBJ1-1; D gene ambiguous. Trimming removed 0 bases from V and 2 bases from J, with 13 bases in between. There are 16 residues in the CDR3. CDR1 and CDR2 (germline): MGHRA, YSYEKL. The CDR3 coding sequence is TGCGCCAGCAGCCAAGACGAAGGATTTACCAACACTGAAGCTTTCTTT. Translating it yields CASSQDEGFTNTEAFF.

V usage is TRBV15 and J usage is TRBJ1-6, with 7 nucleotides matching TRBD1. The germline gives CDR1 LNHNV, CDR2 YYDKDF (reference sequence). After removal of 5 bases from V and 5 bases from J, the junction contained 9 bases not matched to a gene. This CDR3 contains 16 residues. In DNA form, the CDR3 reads TGTGCCACCAGCGCAAACAGGGGAGCGGATAATTCACCCCTCCACTTT. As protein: CATSANRGADNSPLHF.

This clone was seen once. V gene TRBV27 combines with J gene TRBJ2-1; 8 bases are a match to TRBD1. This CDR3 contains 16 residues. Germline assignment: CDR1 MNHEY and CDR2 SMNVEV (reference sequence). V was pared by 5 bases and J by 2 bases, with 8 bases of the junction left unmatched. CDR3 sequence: CASSPIGQGPYNEQFF. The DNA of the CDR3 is TGTGCCAGCAGTCCAATAGGACAGGGCCCCTACAATGAGCAGTTCTTC.

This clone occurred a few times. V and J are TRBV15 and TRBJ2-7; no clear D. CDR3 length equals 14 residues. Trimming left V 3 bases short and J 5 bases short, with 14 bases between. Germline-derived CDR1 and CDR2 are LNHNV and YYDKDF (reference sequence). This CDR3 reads CATSRRGQRDEQYF. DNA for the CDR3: TGTGCCACCAGCAGGAGAGGCCAGCGCGACGAGCAGTACTTC.